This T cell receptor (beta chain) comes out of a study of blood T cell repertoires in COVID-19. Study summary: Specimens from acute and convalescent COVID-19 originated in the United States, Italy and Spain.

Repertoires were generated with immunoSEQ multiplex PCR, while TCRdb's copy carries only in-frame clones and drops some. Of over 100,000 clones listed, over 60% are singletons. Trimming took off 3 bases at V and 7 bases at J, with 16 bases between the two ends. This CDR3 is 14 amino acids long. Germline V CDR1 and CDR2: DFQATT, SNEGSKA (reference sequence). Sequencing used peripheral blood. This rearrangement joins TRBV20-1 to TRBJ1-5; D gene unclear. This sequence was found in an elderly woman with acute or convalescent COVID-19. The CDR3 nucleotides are TGCAGTGCTAGTGATAAAAATAGAGGACAGCCCCAGCATTTT. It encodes CSASDKNRGQPQHF.